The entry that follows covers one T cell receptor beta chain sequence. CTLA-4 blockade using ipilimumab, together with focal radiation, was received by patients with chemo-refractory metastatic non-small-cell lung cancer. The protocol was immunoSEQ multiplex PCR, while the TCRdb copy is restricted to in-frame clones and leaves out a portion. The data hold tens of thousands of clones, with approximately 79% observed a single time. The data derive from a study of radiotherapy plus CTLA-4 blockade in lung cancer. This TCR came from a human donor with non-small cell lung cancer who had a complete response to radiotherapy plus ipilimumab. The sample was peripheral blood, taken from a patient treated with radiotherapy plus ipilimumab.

As DNA, the CDR3 is TGCGCCAGCAGCCGAAGCCCGACTGACAAGACTCGCAATCAGCCCCAGCATTTT. It translates to CASSRSPTDKTRNQPQHF. The genes are TRBV4-1 and TRBJ1-5; D remains unclear. CDR3 length: 18 residues. Germline CDR1 reads MGHRA; CDR2 reads YSYEKL. With 4 bases removed from V and 2 bases from J, the gap between germline ends came to 21 bases.